Below, 30 T cell receptor beta chains from the same sample are listed, as sequenced in a study of regulatory T cells in long-lasting Graves disease. Building of the TCR beta libraries involved iRepertoire HTBI primers and Arm-PCR of CDR3 regions. From the multiplex PCR reads, TCRdb called clonotypes with MiXCR, one entry per CDR3 protein. Of fewer than 400,000 distinct CDR3 sequences in the sample, over 15% are singletons; the top ten hold about 39%. The time point here: newly diagnosed GD, antithyroid drugs for less than 3 months. Following extraction of RNA from PBMCs, that RNA was used to make the TCR library. The sample here was peripheral blood mononuclear cells (PBMCs), taken at new diagnosis, from a patient treated with antithyroid drugs. The receptors originated from a female donor with Graves disease.

This clonotype was detected ten times or more. The chain links TRBV6-2 or TRBV6-3 to TRBJ2-7; D is ambiguous. The germline V and J ends were trimmed by 0 bases and 3 bases, with 9 bases remaining between them. Germline lookup yields CDR1 MNHEY and CDR2 SVGEGT. The CDR3 extends over 14 amino acids. The DNA of the CDR3 is TGTGCCAGCAGTTACTCGAAGGGTAGCTACGAGCAGTACTTC. Translating gives CASSYSKGSYEQYF.

This clonotype occurred many times. The chain uses TRBV27 and TRBJ2-7; D is uncertain. The germline V gene encodes CDR1 MNHEY and CDR2 SMNVEV (reference sequence). The V gene lost 5 bases and the J gene lost 3 bases, with 8 bases spanning the gap. The CDR3 is 12 residues long. In DNA, the CDR3 is TGTGCCAGCAGTCCGAGCCTCTACGAGCAGTACTTC. It encodes CASSPSLYEQYF.

This clonotype was seen many times. V and J are TRBV7-9 and TRBJ2-1; tentatively, D is TRBD1 (5 bases). CDR1 and CDR2 (germline): SEHNR, FQNEAQ (reference sequence). The V end was cut by 2 bases, the J end by 4 bases, with 15 bases between. The CDR3 length is 16 residues. CDR3 DNA: TGTGCCAGCAGCTTAATGTCCAGGGTGGGTTACAATGAGCAGTTCTTC. It specifies CASSLMSRVGYNEQFF. Looking up the rest from reference TRBV7-9 and TRBJ2-1 gives the full variable domain: DTGVSQNPRHKITKRGQNVTFRCDPISEHNRLYWYRQTLGQGPEFLTYFQNEAQLEKSRLLSDRFSAERPKGSFSTLEIQRTEQGDSAMYLCASSLMSRVGYNEQFFGPGTRLTVL.

This clonotype has a count of ten or more. The chain combines TRBV30 with TRBJ1-4; D remains unclear. Germline CDR1 reads GTSNPN; CDR2 reads SVGIG (reference sequence). The CDR3 sequence is 13 residues long. Trimming removed 4 bases from V and 4 bases from J, with 10 bases in between. CDR3 amino acids: CAWTRRINEKLFF. CDR3 bases: TGTGCCTGGACCCGCAGAATTAATGAAAAACTGTTTTTT.

The sample holds many counts of this clonotype. The V and J genes are TRBV9 and TRBJ2-3, with D hard to call. V dropped 0 bases and J dropped 5 bases, with 10 bases sitting between them. This CDR3 is built from 14 residues. The germline gives CDR1 SGDLS, CDR2 YYNGEE. The CDR3 loop reads CASSVDILQDTQYF. For the CDR3, the DNA is TGTGCCAGCAGCGTAGATATTCTCCAAGATACGCAGTATTTT.

This clonotype was counted ten times or more. This CDR3 reads CASSVATSGSLETQYF. The CDR3 nucleotides are TGTGCCAGCAGCGTAGCTACTAGCGGGAGCCTGGAGACCCAGTACTTC. J is TRBJ2-5 and V is TRBV9; 11 bases match TRBD2. Germline V lookup: CDR1 SGDLS, CDR2 YYNGEE. The CDR3 is 16 residues long. Germline trimming cut 0 bases from V and 5 bases from J; bases unmatched to any gene: 6.

This clonotype has ten or more counts. The chain has TRBV28 and TRBJ1-5, with 10 bases fitting TRBD1. Germline V lookup: CDR1 MDHEN, CDR2 SYDVKM. This CDR3 spans 16 amino acids. V was clipped by 5 bases and J by 5 bases; unmatched bases: 9. The CDR3 here is CASSLHIGQGDQPQHF. CDR3 nucleotide sequence: TGTGCCAGCAGTCTCCACATAGGACAGGGGGATCAGCCCCAGCATTTT.

As regards this clonotype: This could be a read error, since a much larger clone is one nucleotide away. The chain couples TRBV20-1 to TRBJ2-1; 8 nucleotides match TRBD1. Unmatched junction bases numbered 12, after V lost 1 base and J lost 10 bases. CDR1 is DFQATT and CDR2 is SNEGSKA in the germline V gene (reference sequence). This CDR3 region has 15 residues. In DNA form, the CDR3 reads TGCAGTGCTAGAGCCCCGGGACAGGTGGGCTACGAGCAGTTCTTC. It translates to CSARAPGQVGYEQFF.

The table lists this clonotype with many counts. The chain uses TRBV12-5 and TRBJ1-5; the D is unclear. Germline V CDR1 and CDR2: LGHNT, FRNRAP. Trimming took 3 bases from V and 5 from J, leaving 20 bases between them. This CDR3 spans 17 amino acids. In DNA, the CDR3 is TGTGCTAGTGGTTTCCCCGACGGCAAGAGCCCTCATCAGCCCCAGCATTTT. This sequence encodes CASGFPDGKSPHQPQHF.

There are many counts of this clonotype. The genes are TRBV20-1 and TRBJ2-2; TRBD2 matches 11 bases. V lost 3 bases to trimming and J lost 8 bases; unmatched junction nucleotides: 5. CDR3 length: 14 amino acids. The germline gives CDR1 DFQATT, CDR2 SNEGSKA (reference sequence). CDR3 sequence: CSASSGRDVGELFF. The CDR3 nucleotides read TGCAGTGCTAGTAGCGGGAGGGACGTGGGGGAGCTGTTTTTT.

The V call is TRBV10-2, the J call TRBJ2-5; D uncertain. The CDR3 consists of 14 residues. The germline V and J ends were trimmed by 0 bases and 10 bases, with 15 bases remaining between them. The germline V gene encodes CDR1 WSHSY and CDR2 SAAADI. CDR3 sequence reads: CASSESNEAADQYF. In DNA form, the CDR3 reads TGCGCCAGCAGTGAGTCGAATGAGGCGGCGGACCAGTACTTC.

This clonotype was picked up many times. The chain has TRBV3-1 and TRBJ1-6; D is undetermined. The ends were cut back, 4 bases at V and 6 bases at J, with 16 bases in the middle. The CDR3 has 16 amino acids. Per germline, CDR1 LGHDT and CDR2 YNNKEL (reference sequence). The CDR3 loop reads CASSRPTRGSNSPLHF. The DNA for the CDR3 is TGTGCCAGCAGCCGCCCCACCCGAGGAAGTAATTCACCCCTCCACTTT.

This clonotype was observed a handful of times. The J gene is TRBJ2-7, the V gene TRBV6-5; unclear D gene. This CDR3 spans 14 amino acids. V was clipped by 0 bases and J by 0 bases, with 6 bases between them. Germline V CDR1 and CDR2: MNHEY, SVGAGI. The CDR3 DNA follows: TGTGCCAGCAGTTACTCGGGGTTCTCCTACGAGCAGTACTTC. It yields the protein CASSYSGFSYEQYF.

The chain is built from TRBV28 and TRBJ2-7; 8 bases are shared with TRBD1. The CDR3 contains 15 residues. V lost 3 bases to trimming and J lost 2 bases; unmatched junction nucleotides: 6. The germline gives CDR1 MDHEN, CDR2 SYDVKM. The CDR3: CASSLGTGFTYEQYF. The CDR3 coding sequence is TGTGCCAGCAGTTTGGGGACAGGTTTCACCTACGAGCAGTACTTC.

This clonotype came up a few times. Germline is not matched at one junction end, which may reflect a read error. The J gene is TRBJ2-1, the V gene TRBV12-3 or TRBV12-4, with 10 bases aligning to TRBD2. CDR3 length: 16 residues. The CDR3 sequence: CANSLGTSVSYNKQFF. In DNA form, the CDR3 reads TGTGCCAACAGTTTAGGGACTAGCGTCTCCTACAATAAGCAGTTCTTC.

This clonotype was detected ten times or more. The chain carries TRBV2 and TRBJ2-7; D tentatively reads TRBD1 or TRBD2 (5 bases each). V lost 6 bases, J lost 7 bases, and 16 bases lay in between. In germline, CDR1 is SNHLY, CDR2 FYNNEI. The CDR3 extends over 13 amino acids. The CDR3 coding sequence is TGTGCCAGCAGCCCGGGACGGCCTAGAGAGCAGTACTTC. Translation: CASSPGRPREQYF.

The table lists this clonotype with many counts. The chain carries TRBV10-3 and TRBJ1-5; 7 bases map to TRBD1. CDR1 and CDR2 (germline): ENHRY, SYGVKD. The CDR3 runs to 15 residues. V lost 6 bases, J lost 0 bases, and 5 bases stayed unmatched. The CDR3 region has the DNA TGTGCCATCAGAGCGGGACAGAATAGCAATCAGCCCCAGCATTTT. It is translated as CAIRAGQNSNQPQHF.

Only a few counts were recorded for this clonotype. Mismatch with germline at one junction end may stem from a read error. Here the CDR3 DNA reads TGTGCCACCAGTGATACCAGCAGGGGCCAAGAGACCCGGTACTTC. It is translated as CATSDTSRGQETRYF. The V and J genes are TRBV24-1 and TRBJ2-5; D possibly corresponds to TRBD1 (6 bases). Germline V gene data show CDR1 as KGHDR and CDR2 as SFDVKD. The CDR3 sequence is 15 residues long.

This clonotype has ten or more counts. The chain couples TRBV6-1 to TRBJ2-2; 8 bases are a match to TRBD1. J gave up 1 base and V 6 bases, and 10 bases lay outside the gene matches. Germline assignment: CDR1 MNHNS and CDR2 SASEGT. The CDR3 has 17 amino acids. In DNA form, the CDR3 reads TGTGCCAGCAGAAAAAAAGCTGGGACAGGGAACACCGGGGAGCTGTTTTTT. Translating gives CASRKKAGTGNTGELFF.

This clonotype has ten or more counts. The V call is TRBV27, the J call TRBJ2-7; 9 positions match TRBD1. Germline V gives CDR1 MNHEY, CDR2 SMNVEV (reference sequence). Unmatched junction bases numbered 8, after V lost 4 bases and J lost 7 bases. The CDR3 sequence is 14 residues long. The CDR3 reads CASSWDRAASEQYF. The CDR3 DNA sequence: TGTGCCAGCAGTTGGGACAGGGCAGCTAGTGAGCAGTACTTC.

This clonotype was counted at least ten times. The chain is built from TRBV5-1 and TRBJ2-1; D possibly corresponds to TRBD2 (6 bases). This CDR3 spans 11 amino acids. Germline V CDR1 and CDR2: SGHRS, YFSETQ. V shed 5 bases and J shed 14 bases, with 14 bases lying between them. CDR3 DNA sequence: TGCGCCAGCAGGCTAGCGTTTGTCGAGTTCTTC. Translated, it gives CASRLAFVEFF. The entire variable domain, with the rest obtained from reference TRBV5-1 and TRBJ2-1, is as follows: KAGVTQTPRYLIKTRGQQVTLSCSPISGHRSVSWYQQTPGQGLQFLFEYFSETQRNKGNFPGRFSGRQFSNSRSEMNVSTLELGDSALYLCASRLAFVEFFGPGTRLTVL.

The chain links TRBV19 to TRBJ2-7, with 8 bases lining up with TRBD1. CDR1 is LNHDA, CDR2 SQIVND, per germline (reference sequence). The CDR3 totals 15 residues. J lost 6 bases, V lost 4 bases, and 11 bases had no gene match. The chain's CDR3 is CASSTFSTGVAEQYF. In DNA form, the CDR3 reads TGTGCCAGTAGTACCTTCTCGACAGGGGTGGCCGAGCAGTACTTC.

Only a few counts were recorded for this clonotype. The chain is built from TRBV20-1 and TRBJ2-2; 9 bases are shared with TRBD2. In germline, CDR1 is DFQATT, CDR2 SNEGSKA (reference sequence). V gave up 6 bases and J gave up 3 bases; unmatched junction bases: 11. This CDR3 contains 16 residues. Here the CDR3 reads CSASDPRGGYTGELFF. For the CDR3, the DNA is TGCAGTGCCAGCGACCCGCGGGGGGGGTACACCGGGGAGCTGTTTTTT.

This clonotype occurred many times. The chain links TRBV28 to TRBJ2-1; possible D gene TRBD1, 7 bases. V was shortened by 5 bases and J by 4 bases, with 27 bases between the two germline ends. The germline V gene encodes CDR1 MDHEN and CDR2 SYDVKM. This CDR3 spans 19 amino acids. The CDR3 region has the DNA TGTGCCAGCAGTCCCCTAAGCGGAGGGGGCTCGACCTCTTACAATGAGCAGTTCTTC. Its protein product is CASSPLSGGGSTSYNEQFF.

J is TRBJ1-5 and V is TRBV3-1, with unresolved D. From germline, CDR1 is LGHDT and CDR2 YNNKEL (reference sequence). V was trimmed by 0 bases and J by 4 bases, leaving 10 bases between them. The CDR3 has 15 amino acids. CDR3 amino acids: CASSQDLGLNQPQHF. In DNA, the CDR3 is TGTGCCAGCAGCCAAGATCTAGGACTAAATCAGCCCCAGCATTTT.

This clonotype appeared many times. The chain recombines TRBV27 with TRBJ2-1; D remains unclear. CDR1 is MNHEY, CDR2 SMNVEV, per germline (reference sequence). The CDR3 consists of 13 residues. V was trimmed by 6 bases and J by 3 bases, leaving 9 bases between them. CDR3 sequence (DNA): TGTGCCAGCAGCCAACAAAACTACAATGAGCAGTTCTTC. It yields the protein CASSQQNYNEQFF.

The sample holds many counts of this clonotype. V and J are TRBV12-3 or TRBV12-4 and TRBJ1-5; TRBD1 might be the D (6 bases). This CDR3 has 17 residues. V dropped 4 bases and J dropped 3 bases, with 19 bases sitting between them. In nucleotides, the CDR3 is TGTGCCAGCAGTTCCACAGGCACAGGGTTGAACAATCAGCCCCAGCATTTT. It is translated as CASSSTGTGLNNQPQHF.

There are many counts of this clonotype. This sequence joins TRBV27 and TRBJ1-1; TRBD1 is a possible D gene (6 bases). The ends were cut back, 6 bases at V and 0 bases at J, with 14 bases in the middle. Germline-derived CDR1 and CDR2 are MNHEY and SMNVEV (reference sequence). There are 15 residues in the CDR3. CDR3 nucleotides: TGTGCCAGCAGGCGAAAGGACAGAATGAACACTGAAGCTTTCTTT. Its translation is CASRRKDRMNTEAFF.

As for this clonotype: One base away lies a much larger clone, so this may be a sequencing read error. The chain couples TRBV28 to TRBJ2-5; 9 bases map to TRBD1. With V trimmed by 6 bases and J by 11 bases, 16 bases remained unmatched. Germline CDR1 is MDHEN and CDR2 is SYDVKM. CDR3 size: 15 residues. The CDR3 DNA reads TGTGCCAGCAGCCCCCCAGGGACAGGGAGGAATGAGCAGTACTTC. Encoded protein: CASSPPGTGRNEQYF.

This clonotype was observed many times. V usage is TRBV12-3 or TRBV12-4 and J usage is TRBJ2-7; tentative D call: TRBD2 (5 bases). There are 14 residues in the CDR3. V lost 3 bases, J lost 5 bases, and 14 bases lay in between. This chain's CDR3 is CASSFRRFSDEQYF. CDR3 nucleotides: TGTGCCAGCAGTTTCAGGAGGTTTAGTGACGAGCAGTACTTC.